These 19 T cell receptor beta chains came from one sample sequenced in a study of breast tumors, draining lymph nodes, adjacent tissues. The lymph nodes were axillary draining lymph nodes from breast cancer patients. TCRdb passed the multiplex PCR reads through MiXCR, listing each CDR3 protein once. The repertoire holds some 130,000 distinct CDR3 sequences, with more than 20% as singletons. The sequenced sample was axillary lymph node tissue. These receptors were obtained from a female donor with breast cancer. Some clones in this sample may be carry-over from other donors' samples.

A word on this clonotype: A much larger clonotype is one base distant, so this may be a read error. This chain joins TRBV27 and TRBJ2-1; no clear D. Germline loops: CDR1 MNHEY, CDR2 SMNVEV (reference sequence). The CDR3 extends over 13 amino acids. The CDR3 loop is CASSFFRNNEQLF. The CDR3 DNA follows: TGTGCCAGCAGTTTTTTCCGGAACAATGAGCAGCTCTTC.

Regarding this clonotype: Being one base from a much bigger clone, this may be a read error. This sequence joins TRBV11-2 and TRBJ2-7, with D perhaps TRBD1 (5 bases). Germline loops: CDR1 SGHAT, CDR2 FQNNGV. The CDR3 length is 14 residues. The ends were cut back, 0 bases at V and 6 bases at J, with 12 bases in the middle. In DNA form, the CDR3 reads TGTGCCAGCAGCTTAGAAGGGGCCACCTGCGAGCAGTACTTC. Translating gives CASSLEGATCEQYF.

The rearrangement uses TRBV7-2 and TRBJ2-1, with a possible D match to TRBD1 (6 bases). The CDR3 loop spans 16 amino acids. Germline lookup yields CDR1 SGHTA and CDR2 FQGNSA. Trimming cost V 4 bases and J 12 bases, with 25 bases left between them. CDR3 nucleotide sequence: TGTGCCAGCAGCTCAGATACAGGGTTCCCCACAGATACGCAGTTCTTC. Its translation: CASSSDTGFPTDTQFF.

As regards this clonotype: At one end the junction does not follow the germline gene, possibly because of a read error. The chain is built from TRBV7-3 and TRBJ2-1; weak D call: TRBD2 (7 bases). CDR1 SGHTA and CDR2 FQGTGA come from the germline V gene. The CDR3 length is 13 residues. In DNA, the CDR3 is TGTGCCAGCAGCGTGACGGGGGGCAGTGAGCAGTCCTTC. This encodes CASSVTGGSEQSF.

This clonotype was seen at least ten times. This chain links TRBV20-1 with TRBJ2-2; 9 bases are shared with TRBD2. Germline assignment: CDR1 DFQATT and CDR2 SNEGSKA (reference sequence). The CDR3 covers 14 residues. Germline trimming cut 4 bases from V and 5 bases from J; bases unmatched to any gene: 5. This CDR3 is CSAISGSGTGELFF. CDR3 in DNA: TGCAGTGCTATTAGCGGGAGTGGGACCGGGGAGCTGTTTTTT.

This rearrangement joins TRBV29-1 to TRBJ2-7; possible D gene TRBD1, 6 bases. V was clipped by 7 bases and J by 3 bases, with 22 bases between them. Germline V gene lookup returns CDR1 SQVTM and CDR2 ANQGSEA. The CDR3 runs to 15 residues. The CDR3 sequence is CSAGVPTGRLYEQYF. Here the CDR3 DNA reads TGCAGCGCTGGAGTTCCGACAGGCCGGCTCTACGAGCAGTACTTC.

Remarks on this clonotype: A much larger clone differs by one base, so this may be a read error. The chain joins TRBV4-2 to TRBJ2-2; TRBD2 is a possible D gene (5 bases). Germline CDR1 and CDR2: LGHNA and YNFKEQ. V was cut by 1 base and J by 9 bases, with 15 bases left in between. The CDR3 is 15 amino acids. The CDR3 DNA follows: TGTGCCAGCAGCCAAGGTCAAGAGGGAACCAGGGAGCTGTTTTTT. As protein: CASSQGQEGTRELFF.

This clonotype appeared a few times. V and J are TRBV6-1 and TRBJ2-1, with 10 bases identical to TRBD2. V was pared by 6 bases and J by 6 bases, with 11 bases of the junction left unmatched. CDR3 length: 16 amino acids. CDR1 and CDR2 (germline): MNHNS, SASEGT. CDR3 bases: TGTGCCAGCAGGGTTAGGCTAGCGGGAGTCGTCAATGAGCAGTTCTTC. It translates to CASRVRLAGVVNEQFF.

This clonotype has ten or more counts. The CDR3, as DNA: TGCAGTGCTACGACTAGCGGGAGGTTAAATGAGCAGTTCTTC. Amino acid sequence: CSATTSGRLNEQFF. V gene TRBV20-1 combines with J gene TRBJ2-1, with 13 bases fitting TRBD2. The V gene's germline CDR1 is DFQATT and CDR2 SNEGSKA (reference sequence). V lost 4 bases and J lost 7; bases outside the gene matches: 4. The CDR3 sequence is 14 residues long.

This clonotype has at least ten counts. V is TRBV27 and J is TRBJ2-7; D remains unclear. There are 13 residues in the CDR3. Between the trimmed V and J ends, which lost 3 bases and 3 bases, there was a span of 9 bases. Germline assignment: CDR1 MNHEY and CDR2 SMNVEV (reference sequence). The CDR3, as DNA: TGTGCCAGCAGTTTGGGCCTCCACTACGAGCAGTACTTC. Its protein product is CASSLGLHYEQYF.

This clonotype was observed many times. This chain links TRBV19 with TRBJ2-7; TRBD2 matches 10 bases. Germline CDR1 LNHDA, CDR2 SQIVND (reference sequence). The V segment lost 6 bases and the J segment 6 bases; nucleotides outside the gene matches: 11. The CDR3 runs 15 residues. CDR3 in amino acids: CASSPSLAGAREQYF. The CDR3 region has the DNA TGTGCCAGTAGCCCTAGTCTAGCGGGGGCACGCGAGCAGTACTTC.

This clonotype was observed many times. This sequence joins TRBV4-1 and TRBJ2-5, with 7 bases aligning to TRBD1. With 0 bases clipped from V and 2 bases from J, the junction kept 3 bases outside the gene matches. There are 15 residues in the CDR3. Germline CDR1 reads MGHRA; CDR2 reads YSYEKL. The CDR3 protein is CASSQEGRGQETQYF. The CDR3 DNA follows: TGCGCCAGCAGCCAAGAAGGCAGGGGGCAAGAGACCCAGTACTTC.

A note on this clonotype: At one end, the junction sequence differs from germline, possibly due to a read error. V usage is TRBV6-2 or TRBV6-3 and J usage is TRBJ2-1; the D is unclear. CDR1 and CDR2 from the germline V gene are MNHEY and SVGEGT. The CDR3 covers 15 residues. The CDR3 DNA follows: TGTGCCAGCACCCCCGCTAGATCCCGAGCAAATGGGCAGTTCTTC. Encoded protein: CASTPARSRANGQFF.

This clonotype was picked up a small number of times. J is TRBJ1-2 and V is TRBV30; D unclear. V was cut by 2 bases and J by 8 bases, with 15 bases left in between. Germline V gene lookup returns CDR1 GTSNPN and CDR2 SVGIG (reference sequence). CDR3 length: 13 residues. The CDR3 region is CAWSFGSEQGYTF. In DNA, the CDR3 is TGTGCCTGGAGTTTTGGGTCCGAACAGGGCTACACCTTC.

This sequence joins TRBV2 and TRBJ1-5; 8 nucleotides align to TRBD1. CDR1 is SNHLY and CDR2 is FYNNEI in the germline V gene. J was trimmed by 9 bases and V by 4 bases; bases with no gene match: 5. There are 13 residues in the CDR3. The CDR3 coding sequence is TGTGCCAGCAGTGGTCGACAGGGGAGGCCCCAGCATTTT. It is translated as CASSGRQGRPQHF.

As for this clonotype: A read error may account for a junction end that differs from germline. V and J are TRBV28 and TRBJ2-7; 12 positions match TRBD2. This CDR3 contains 16 residues. Germline V CDR1 and CDR2: MDHEN, SYDVKM. Written as DNA, the CDR3 is TGTGCCAGCAGTCCCTCTGGACTAGCGGGAAATCGTGGGATGAACTTC. Its translation is CASSPSGLAGNRGMNF.

In its sample, this clonotype was seen many times. The CDR3 is CASSPTMGTSGRAYEQYF. The CDR3 DNA sequence: TGTGCCAGCAGTCCGACCATGGGGACTAGCGGGAGGGCCTACGAGCAGTACTTC. This chain links TRBV27 with TRBJ2-7; 16 bases are a match to TRBD2. This CDR3 comprises 18 residues. With 5 bases clipped from V and 2 bases from J, the junction kept 9 bases outside the gene matches. Germline V gene data show CDR1 as MNHEY and CDR2 as SMNVEV (reference sequence).

This chain links TRBV6-4 with TRBJ2-7; either TRBD1 or TRBD2 may supply D (7 bases each). Trimming pared 6 bases from V and 5 bases from J, leaving 14 bases between. Germline CDR1 is MRHNA and CDR2 is SNTAGT. This CDR3 has 13 residues. The CDR3 loop is CASRGEGAHEQYF. In DNA, the CDR3 is TGTGCCAGCAGGGGGGAGGGGGCCCACGAGCAGTACTTC.

This clonotype was recorded many times. This chain connects TRBV19 to TRBJ2-3; D perhaps matches TRBD2 (6 bases). This CDR3 has 17 amino acids. Germline V CDR1 and CDR2: LNHDA, SQIVND (reference sequence). V was shortened by 3 bases and J by 0 bases, with 16 bases between the two germline ends. CDR3: CASSISSGVPSTDTQYF. The CDR3 coding sequence is TGTGCCAGTAGTATTTCGTCGGGGGTCCCGAGCACAGATACGCAGTATTTT.